These T cell receptor beta chains were read from a single sample in a study of beta chain features in type 1 diabetes. Here immunoSEQ multiplex PCR was the method, and the copy in TCRdb shows in-frame clones only, minus some. Seen here are about 130,000 clones, 7% to 10% observed once, and the top ten hold 0.6% to 0.85%. Source material: central memory CD4+ T cells from blood. The source of these receptors is a man between 18 and 35 years old in good health. CDR3s include the opening cysteine and the closing phenylalanine or tryptophan. The order of the fields is V gene, J gene, D gene, clone size, CDR3 length, CDR3 protein, CDR3 DNA. The D gene is left open where the match is weak. Clone size is stated in some rows and not others, as once, few, many or a class when expanded.

TRBV6-6,TRBJ1-1,TRBD1,few,12,CASSPRGPEAFF,TGTGCCAGCAGTCCAAGGGGGCCTGAAGCTTTCTTT
TRBV9,TRBJ2-3,TRBD2,few,16,CASSERAGGPADTQYF,TGTGCCAGCAGCGAGCGGGCGGGGGGGCCGGCAGATACGCAGTATTTT
TRBV30,TRBJ1-1,.,.,12,CAWRGGATEAFF,TGTGCCTGGAGGGGGGGAGCCACTGAAGCTTTCTTT
TRBV6-6,TRBJ2-7,TRBD1,.,13,CASSGQSSYEQYF,TGTGCCAGCTCGGGACAGAGCTCCTACGAGCAGTACTTC
TRBV7-2,TRBJ2-7,.,.,14,CASSLSRGSYEQYF,TGTGCCAGCAGCTTATCACGGGGCTCCTACGAGCAGTACTTC
TRBV5-6,TRBJ1-2,TRBD1,.,15,CASSLAGGRGYGYTF,TGTGCCAGCAGCTTGGCAGGCGGCAGGGGGTATGGCTACACCTTC
TRBV9,TRBJ2-5,TRBD2,.,16,CASSVGGSGGQETQYF,TGTGCCAGCAGCGTAGGGGGTAGCGGGGGCCAAGAGACCCAGTACTTC
TRBV7-9,TRBJ2-2,.,.,15,CASSPGDSFTGELFF,TGTGCCAGCAGCCCGGGAGACAGTTTCACCGGGGAGCTGTTTTTT
TRBV6-5,TRBJ2-3,TRBD2,.,15,CASSSRDYGTDTQYF,TGTGCCAGCAGTTCCCGGGACTATGGGACAGATACGCAGTATTTT
TRBV30,TRBJ1-1,TRBD1,few,13,CAWSRDRGPNDFF,TGTGCCTGGTCCCGGGACAGGGGGCCGAACGATTTTTTT
TRBV7-9,TRBJ1-5,TRBD1,.,14,CASSGDRGNQPQHF,TGTGCCAGCAGCGGGGACAGGGGCAATCAGCCCCAGCATTTT
TRBV7-9,TRBJ2-5,TRBD2,few,18,CASSPGLAGGSYQETQYF,TGTGCCAGCAGCCCCGGACTAGCGGGGGGATCGTACCAAGAGACCCAGTACTTC
TRBV5-1,TRBJ1-4,TRBD1,.,18,CASSLAEDRKLDNEKLFF,TGCGCCAGCAGCTTGGCAGAGGACAGGAAACTCGATAATGAAAAACTGTTTTTT
TRBV5-1,TRBJ1-2,TRBD1,.,17,CASSLGGRGNANYGYTF,TGCGCCAGCAGCTTGGGGGGCAGGGGGAATGCCAACTATGGCTACACCTTC
TRBV19,TRBJ2-2,.,.,16,CASSITTVTGTGELFF,TGTGCCAGTAGTATAACAACGGTCACGGGGACCGGGGAGCTGTTTTTT
TRBV6-1,TRBJ1-5,TRBD1,.,13,CASTQDRVQPQHF,TGTGCCAGCACCCAGGACAGGGTCCAGCCCCAGCATTTT
TRBV5-1,TRBJ1-2,TRBD1,.,15,CASSAGQEGVYGYTF,TGCGCCAGCAGCGCGGGACAGGAGGGGGTCTATGGCTACACCTTC
TRBV5-1,TRBJ2-7,.,few,14,CASSLEVRASEQYF,TGCGCCAGCAGCTTGGAGGTCAGGGCCTCCGAGCAGTACTTC
TRBV28,TRBJ2-3,.,few,14,CASSWGGPTDTQYF,TGTGCCAGCAGTTGGGGGGGCCCCACAGATACGCAGTATTTT
TRBV5-1,TRBJ2-3,.,few,16,CASSLAWTARPDTQYF,TGCGCCAGCAGCTTGGCCTGGACAGCTCGCCCAGATACGCAGTATTTT
TRBV7-2,TRBJ1-4,TRBD1,.,18,CASSPLGQGETTNEKLFF,TGTGCCAGCAGCCCCTTAGGACAGGGGGAAACAACTAATGAAAAACTGTTTTTT
TRBV30,TRBJ2-5,.,.,11,CAWTGLGTQYF,TGTGCCTGGACAGGGTTGGGGACCCAGTACTTC
TRBV29-1,TRBJ1-5,TRBD1,.,14,CSVQGTDLNQPQHF,TGCAGCGTTCAAGGGACAGATCTAAATCAGCCCCAGCATTTT
TRBV5-1,TRBJ2-2,TRBD2,many,15,CASSLGLAATGELFF,TGCGCCAGCAGCTTGGGACTAGCGGCCACCGGGGAGCTGTTTTTT
TRBV7-9,TRBJ2-7,.,few,14,CASSSYVGSYEQYF,TGTGCCAGCAGCTCCTACGTTGGCTCCTACGAGCAGTACTTC
TRBV5-1,TRBJ2-2,TRBD1,few,15,CASRQRQGDTGELFF,TGCGCCAGCAGACAACGACAGGGGGACACCGGGGAGCTGTTTTTT
TRBV29-1,TRBJ2-5,TRBD1,few,15,CSTWTGYSSQETQYF,TGCAGCACTTGGACAGGGTACTCCTCACAAGAGACCCAGTACTTC
TRBV5-1,TRBJ2-3,.,few,14,CASSWGDGTDTQYF,TGCGCCAGCAGCTGGGGGGACGGTACAGATACGCAGTATTTT
TRBV5-1,TRBJ1-1,TRBD1,few,15,CASSTQGQGWTEAFF,TGCGCCAGCAGCACCCAGGGACAGGGGTGGACTGAAGCTTTCTTT
TRBV9,TRBJ2-2,.,.,14,CASSVHGDTGELFF,TGTGCCAGCAGCGTTCACGGGGACACCGGGGAGCTGTTTTTT